Given below is one T cell receptor beta chain in context. Its antigen remains unknown. These data originate in a study of shared clonotypes between healthy human individuals. Findings and caveats of the study: Unshared clonotypes carried lower generation probabilities than those common to all four donors. Four donors held roughly 5% of naive CD4 clonotypes in common.

Germline V gene lookup returns CDR1 LNHNV and CDR2 YYDKDF (reference sequence). The CDR3 has 13 residues. Losses at the gene ends were 0 bases for V and 12 bases for J; bases not matched to a gene: 6. Measured with immunoSEQ multiplex PCR; TCRdb has only the in-frame clones, and not every one. This sample carries around 510,000 clones, approximately 95% of them seen once, and the ten largest clones take 0.055% to 0.075%. The authors divided CD4+ cells into CD45RA+ naive and CD45RA-negative memory subsets. Sequenced material: naive CD4+ T cells sorted from blood. Regarding subset: CD45RA+ positively selected. V gene TRBV15 combines with J gene TRBJ2-3; the match to TRBD2 covers 7 bases. This TCR derives from a woman aged 25 to 39 in good health. The CDR3 protein is CATSRDRLASQYF. CDR3 DNA sequence: TGTGCCACCAGCAGAGATCGACTAGCTTCCCAGTATTTT.